Below, 25 T cell receptor beta chains from the same sample are listed, as sequenced in a study of blood T cell repertoires in COVID-19. Clones were read by immunoSEQ multiplex PCR, and TCRdb kept only the in-frame ones, dropping some. The repertoire holds roughly 400,000 clones, with roughly 86% as singletons. What was sequenced was PBMCs or T cells enriched from blood (not recorded which). The source is a woman in her 40s with acute COVID-19.

This clone has a single count. The chain combines TRBV9 with TRBJ1-5; 9 bases are shared with TRBD1. The CDR3 spans 14 residues. V lost 3 bases, J lost 6 bases, and 4 bases stayed unmatched. Germline CDR1 reads SGDLS; CDR2 reads YYNGEE. The CDR3 spells CASSATGGPQPQHF. CDR3 sequence (DNA): TGTGCCAGCAGCGCAACAGGGGGCCCTCAGCCCCAGCATTTT.

The V and J genes are TRBV3-1 (or the pseudogene TRBV3-2) and TRBJ1-2; tentatively, D is TRBD1 (6 bases). Trimming stripped 2 bases from V and 4 bases from J, with 23 bases between. CDR3 size: 18 residues. Germline values: CDR1 LGHDT, CDR2 YNNKEL (reference sequence). In DNA form, the CDR3 reads TGTGCCAGCAGCCAATCCTACCCGAAGCAGGGGTCCCCCTATGGCTACACCTTC. This translates into CASSQSYPKQGSPYGYTF.

This clone was recorded only once. V gene TRBV7-9 combines with J gene TRBJ2-7; TRBD1 matches at 8 bases. This CDR3 spans 14 amino acids. J gave up 9 bases and V 5 bases, and 12 bases lay outside the gene matches. From germline, CDR1 is SEHNR and CDR2 FQNEAQ (reference sequence). CDR3 in amino acids: CASSGGTGRARQYF. In DNA, the CDR3 is TGTGCCAGCAGCGGCGGGACAGGCCGCGCTAGGCAGTACTTC. Full variable domain (missing parts from reference TRBV7-9 and TRBJ2-7): DTGVSQNPRHKITKRGQNVTFRCDPISEHNRLYWYRQTLGQGPEFLTYFQNEAQLEKSRLLSDRFSAERPKGSFSTLEIQRTEQGDSAMYLCASSGGTGRARQYFGPGTRLTVT.

This clone appeared a single time. The rearrangement joins TRBV2 to TRBJ2-2; 7 nucleotides align to TRBD1. Germline CDR1 and CDR2: SNHLY and FYNNEI. V lost 6 bases to trimming and J lost 1 base; unmatched junction nucleotides: 11. CDR3 length: 17 residues. CDR3 nucleotides: TGTGCCAGCAGCCCGGAAGGGGGCGTGGGGAACACCGGGGAGCTGTTTTTT. Its translation is CASSPEGGVGNTGELFF.

The V gene is TRBV5-5, the J gene TRBJ1-1; D possibly corresponds to TRBD1 (6 bases). Germline V gene data show CDR1 as SGHKS and CDR2 as YYEKEE (reference sequence). The CDR3 is 15 residues long. Between the trimmed V and J ends, which lost 4 bases and 4 bases, there was a span of 17 bases. The CDR3 DNA is TGTGCCAGCAGCCGCCAGGGGCTATCTGGCACTGAAGCTTTCTTT. Translated, it gives CASSRQGLSGTEAFF.

This clone was seen more than once but under ten times. The rearrangement links TRBV2 to TRBJ2-3; D gene ambiguous. CDR3 length equals 11 residues. Germline-derived CDR1 and CDR2 are SNHLY and FYNNEI. V was shortened by 11 bases and J by 6 bases, with 12 bases between the two germline ends. The CDR3 protein is CAGGQVDTQYF. The CDR3 DNA reads TGTGCCGGTGGCCAAGTTGATACGCAGTATTTT.

The chain is built from TRBV4-1 and TRBJ1-3; D call uncertain. The CDR3 consists of 13 residues. V was clipped by 4 bases and J by 8 bases, with 12 bases between them. Germline loops: CDR1 MGHRA, CDR2 YSYEKL. The CDR3 reads CASSRSPVDTIYF. CDR3 nucleotides: TGCGCCAGCAGCCGAAGCCCGGTGGACACCATATATTTT.

The CDR3 here is CAYTNLADTQYF. The CDR3 DNA is TGTGCCTACACAAATCTAGCCGATACGCAGTATTTT. The J gene is TRBJ2-3, the V gene TRBV30; a weak D match, TRBD2 (5 bases). The CDR3 is 12 residues long. V shed 7 bases and J shed 6 bases, with 14 bases lying between them. From germline, CDR1 is GTSNPN and CDR2 SVGIG (reference sequence).

In its sample, this clone was seen a few times. The rearrangement links TRBV6-1 to TRBJ1-5, with a possible D match to TRBD1 (5 bases). The CDR3 totals 14 residues. The germline V gene has CDR1 MNHNS and CDR2 SASEGT. Trimming removed 3 bases from V and 5 bases from J, with 11 bases in between. CDR3 region: CASSDRGGDQPQHF. CDR3 coding DNA: TGTGCCAGCAGTGATCGGGGAGGGGATCAGCCCCAGCATTTT.

This chain links TRBV19 with TRBJ1-3; D may be TRBD1 (6 bases). The CDR3 sequence is 18 residues long. Trimming removed 5 bases from V and 1 base from J, with 21 bases in between. Per the germline V gene, CDR1 is LNHDA and CDR2 is SQIVND (reference sequence). CDR3 DNA: TGTGCCAGTAGTCCGCGGGCGGCAGGGGTGATGTCTGGAAACACCATATATTTT. It encodes CASSPRAAGVMSGNTIYF. Using reference TRBV19 and TRBJ1-3 for the parts outside the CDR3, the full variable domain is DGGITQSPKYLFRKEGQNVTLSCEQNLNHDAMYWYRQDPGQGLRLIYYSQIVNDFQKGDIAEGYSVSREKKESFPLTVTSAQKNPTAFYLCASSPRAAGVMSGNTIYFGEGSWLTVV.

The V and J genes are TRBV18 and TRBJ1-6; maybe TRBD1 (6 bases). The CDR3 covers 15 residues. Germline V gene sequence: CDR1 KGHSH, CDR2 LQKENI. V was clipped by 5 bases and J by 8 bases, with 16 bases between them. The CDR3 sequence is CASSSTRGIDSPLHF. The CDR3 nucleotides are TGTGCCAGCTCATCTACCAGGGGTATTGATTCACCCCTCCACTTT.

The chain recombines TRBV5-1 with TRBJ1-5, with a possible D match to TRBD1 (5 bases). CDR1 is SGHRS and CDR2 is YFSETQ in the germline V gene. Trimming removed 1 base from V and 3 bases from J, with 11 bases in between. The CDR3 has 15 residues. CDR3 nucleotide sequence: TGCGCCAGCAGCTTGACTGACAGTCACAATCAGCCCCAGCATTTT. Protein sequence: CASSLTDSHNQPQHF.

V gene TRBV19 combines with J gene TRBJ1-1, with a weak D call TRBD1 (6 bases). CDR1 is LNHDA and CDR2 is SQIVND in the germline V gene (reference sequence). The CDR3 sequence is 14 residues long. Trimming removed 9 bases from V and 3 bases from J, with 17 bases in between. CDR3 sequence: CASTRTVMDTEAFF. The CDR3 DNA sequence: TGTGCCAGCACAAGGACAGTGATGGACACTGAAGCTTTCTTT.

In this sample, this clone turned up a few times. The chain has TRBV2 and TRBJ1-5; 8 bases are a match to TRBD1. J was trimmed by 6 bases and V by 6 bases; bases with no gene match: 4. Per the germline V gene, CDR1 is SNHLY and CDR2 is FYNNEI. The CDR3 contains 13 residues. CDR3 residues: CASSPGGSQPQHF. CDR3 sequence (DNA): TGTGCCAGCAGCCCAGGGGGCAGTCAGCCCCAGCATTTT.

The rearrangement uses TRBV24-1 and TRBJ1-2; tentative D call: TRBD1 (6 bases). Deletions cut 5 bases from V and 8 bases from J, with 11 bases between. This CDR3 comprises 12 residues. Germline V gene sequence: CDR1 KGHDR, CDR2 SFDVKD. The chain's CDR3 is CATSAQGYGYTF. The CDR3 DNA reads TGTGCCACCAGTGCCCAGGGGTACGGCTACACCTTC.

The genes are TRBV7-2 and TRBJ2-7; 8 positions match TRBD1. J lost 6 bases, V lost 2 bases, and 9 bases had no gene match. Germline V lookup: CDR1 SGHTA, CDR2 FQGNSA. There are 15 residues in the CDR3. CDR3 protein: CASSLKPGGGSEQYF. The CDR3 DNA follows: TGTGCCAGCAGCTTAAAGCCAGGGGGCGGTTCCGAGCAGTACTTC.

This clone was detected a few times. The CDR3 here is CASRMGSGGYTQYF. DNA for the CDR3: TGTGCCAGCAGAATGGGTAGCGGGGGTTATACGCAGTATTTT. This chain connects TRBV2 to TRBJ2-3; TRBD2 agrees at 9 bases. Germline-derived CDR1 and CDR2 are SNHLY and FYNNEI. The CDR3 is 14 residues long. The junction had 8 bases not matched to a gene; V was cut back by 6 bases and J by 7 bases.

The rearrangement links TRBV3-1 (or the pseudogene TRBV3-2) to TRBJ1-3; 10 bases fit TRBD1. The CDR3 totals 15 residues. V lost 4 bases to trimming and J lost 2 bases; unmatched junction nucleotides: 2. Germline assignment: CDR1 LGHDT and CDR2 YNNKEL (reference sequence). In nucleotides, the CDR3 is TGTGCCAGCAGCCGCGGGACAGGGGCTGGAAACACCATATATTTT. Its translation is CASSRGTGAGNTIYF.

This chain links TRBV13 with TRBJ2-5; 8 positions match TRBD2. Trimming removed 0 bases from V and 3 bases from J; junction bases left unmatched: 12. The V gene's germline CDR1 is PRHDT and CDR2 FYEKMQ (reference sequence). This CDR3 comprises 18 residues. CDR3 bases: TGTGCCAGCAGCTTAGGGGCGGCAGGCGGGGGGCCCGAAGAGACCCAGTACTTC. Amino acid sequence: CASSLGAAGGGPEETQYF.

This chain connects TRBV18 to TRBJ1-4, with TRBD1 identical over 10 bases. The J segment lost 2 bases and the V segment lost 1 base, leaving 4 bases of the junction unmatched. The length of the CDR3 is 17 residues. Germline CDR1 reads KGHSH; CDR2 reads LQKENI. DNA for the CDR3: TGTGCCAGCTCACCACGGACGGGACAGGGGACTAATGAAAAACTGTTTTTT. This translates into CASSPRTGQGTNEKLFF. The complete variable domain, with remaining parts taken from reference TRBV18 and TRBJ1-4, reads NAGVMQNPRHLVRRRGQEARLRCSPMKGHSHVYWYRQLPEEGLKFMVYLQKENIIDESGMPKERFSAEFPKEGPSILRIQQVVRGDSAAYFCASSPRTGQGTNEKLFFGSGTQLSVL.

This chain links TRBV7-9 with TRBJ2-1; TRBD2 matches 10 bases. V was pared by 8 bases and J by 7 bases, with 8 bases of the junction left unmatched. Germline CDR1 is SEHNR and CDR2 is FQNEAQ (reference sequence). The CDR3 is 14 amino acids. CDR3 nucleotides: TGTGCCAGCTCCCTAGCGGGGGCCCCGAATGAGCAGTTCTTC. This gives the protein CASSLAGAPNEQFF.

This chain links TRBV5-6 with TRBJ1-2; 10 positions match TRBD1. V was pared by 0 bases and J by 4 bases, with 6 bases of the junction left unmatched. Germline V gene data show CDR1 as SGHDT and CDR2 as YYEEEE. The CDR3 has 16 amino acids. Here the CDR3 reads CASSLAGTGVIYGYTF. The CDR3 DNA reads as TGTGCCAGCAGCTTGGCCGGGACAGGGGTGATCTATGGCTACACCTTC.

This clone was seen a single time. The V gene is TRBV11-2, the J gene TRBJ1-2; maybe TRBD1 (5 bases). V gave up 8 bases and J gave up 2 bases, with 15 bases separating them. This CDR3 region has 14 residues. Germline assignment: CDR1 SGHAT and CDR2 FQNNGV. The CDR3 loop reads CASRATRGNYGYTF. The CDR3 nucleotides are TGTGCCAGCCGCGCTACCCGGGGGAACTATGGCTACACCTTC.

This clone occurred a few times. The rearrangement uses TRBV7-9 and TRBJ1-1; 10 bases match TRBD1. CDR3 length: 19 residues. The ends lost 5 bases at V and 4 bases at J; junction bases unmatched: 19. Germline lookup yields CDR1 SEHNR and CDR2 FQNEAQ (reference sequence). The CDR3 region is CASSLVGGRGTGAGTEAFF. The CDR3 coding sequence is TGTGCCAGCAGCCTTGTCGGCGGAAGGGGGACAGGGGCGGGCACTGAAGCTTTCTTT.

V usage is TRBV7-2 and J usage is TRBJ1-6, with D possibly TRBD1 on 6 matching bases. There are 15 residues in the CDR3. Germline V gene lookup returns CDR1 SGHTA and CDR2 FQGNSA. Trimming removed 4 bases at V and 2 bases at J, with 9 bases between. The CDR3 sequence: CASSSRGAYNSPLHF. CDR3 nucleotide sequence: TGTGCCAGCAGCTCCAGGGGTGCCTATAATTCACCCCTCCACTTT.